This entry lists 32 T cell receptor beta chains sequenced from one sample in a study of blood T cell repertoires in COVID-19. Libraries were prepared by immunoSEQ multiplex PCR; TCRdb keeps only in-frame clonotypes and omits some of them. The sample lists approximately 40,000 clones; about nine tenths were seen once. The sequenced material came from peripheral blood. Source of these receptors: a human donor in a cohort sampled during active COVID-19.

The chain links TRBV28 to TRBJ1-1, with TRBD1 as a possible D gene (5 bases). The length of the CDR3 is 14 residues. The V gene lost 3 bases and the J gene lost 0 bases, with 8 bases spanning the gap. Germline CDR1 reads MDHEN; CDR2 reads SYDVKM. CDR3 sequence: CASSFGALNTEAFF. CDR3 in DNA: TGTGCCAGCAGTTTTGGGGCCCTGAACACTGAAGCTTTCTTT.

The chain has TRBV5-4 and TRBJ2-1, with 13 bases fitting TRBD2. The CDR3 covers 17 residues. V dropped 1 base and J dropped 5; count of bases not matched to a gene: 6. Germline CDR1 reads SGHNT; CDR2 reads YYREEE (reference sequence). The CDR3 loop reads CASSLPGLAGDHNEQFF. DNA of the CDR3: TGTGCCAGCAGCTTGCCCGGACTAGCGGGAGACCACAATGAGCAGTTCTTC. Looking up the rest from reference TRBV5-4 and TRBJ2-1 gives the full variable domain: ETGVTQSPTHLIKTRGQQVTLRCSSQSGHNTVSWYQQALGQGPQFIFQYYREEENGRGNFPPRFSGLQFPNYSSELNVNALELDDSALYLCASSLPGLAGDHNEQFFGPGTRLTVL.

V usage is TRBV7-2 and J usage is TRBJ2-1; TRBD1 aligns across 9 bases. Germline-derived CDR1 and CDR2 are SGHTA and FQGNSA. V was clipped by 3 bases and J by 7 bases; unmatched bases: 7. The CDR3 extends over 15 amino acids. The CDR3 protein is CASSFRDRAKNEQFF. In nucleotides, the CDR3 is TGTGCCAGCAGCTTCCGGGACAGGGCCAAGAATGAGCAGTTCTTC.

The chain joins TRBV5-6 to TRBJ2-7; D is ambiguous. Trimming pared 1 base from V and 3 bases from J, leaving 14 bases between. The CDR3 has 15 amino acids. CDR1 SGHDT and CDR2 YYEEEE come from the germline V gene. The CDR3 DNA sequence: TGTGCCAGCAGCTTGAGACTGGCCTTGAACTACGAGCAGTACTTC. This codes for CASSLRLALNYEQYF.

The chain recombines TRBV6-5 with TRBJ2-6; TRBD1 might be the D (5 bases). Germline V CDR1 and CDR2: MNHEY, SVGAGI. The CDR3 totals 16 residues. Trimming pared 4 bases from V and 4 bases from J, leaving 14 bases between. The CDR3 DNA follows: TGTGCCAGCAGTTCTAACAGGCACTCGGGGGCCAACGTCCTGACTTTC. Its protein product is CASSSNRHSGANVLTF.

The V call is TRBV27, the J call TRBJ1-3; 8 bases are a match to TRBD1. The V segment lost 0 bases and the J segment 1 base; nucleotides outside the gene matches: 8. Per the germline V gene, CDR1 is MNHEY and CDR2 is SMNVEV (reference sequence). The CDR3 extends over 18 amino acids. The CDR3 loop reads CASSLSGYQGASGNTIYF. CDR3 DNA: TGTGCCAGCAGTTTATCTGGCTATCAGGGGGCATCTGGAAACACCATATATTTT.

This chain connects TRBV19 to TRBJ2-1, with 9 positions matching TRBD2. Germline CDR1 reads LNHDA; CDR2 reads SQIVND (reference sequence). The CDR3 extends over 18 amino acids. The trim removed 0 bases at V and 4 bases at J, leaving 10 bases unmatched. The DNA for the CDR3 is TGTGCCAGTAGTATAGATCGGCGACTAGCGGCACAGTACAATGAGCAGTTCTTC. It translates to CASSIDRRLAAQYNEQFF. Together with reference TRBV19 and TRBJ2-1, the CDR3 gives the full variable domain: DGGITQSPKYLFRKEGQNVTLSCEQNLNHDAMYWYRQDPGQGLRLIYYSQIVNDFQKGDIAEGYSVSREKKESFPLTVTSAQKNPTAFYLCASSIDRRLAAQYNEQFFGPGTRLTVL.

The genes are TRBV10-3 and TRBJ2-3, with TRBD2 identical over 11 bases. This CDR3 has 16 amino acids. The J segment lost 0 bases and the V segment lost 5 bases, leaving 4 bases of the junction unmatched. Germline-derived CDR1 and CDR2 are ENHRY and SYGVKD. CDR3 sequence reads: CAISTGTSGSTDTQYF. The CDR3 nucleotides read TGTGCCATCAGTACCGGGACTAGCGGAAGCACAGATACGCAGTATTTT.

The chain uses TRBV7-9 and TRBJ2-3; D not certain. This CDR3 is 16 amino acids long. CDR1 SEHNR and CDR2 FQNEAQ come from the germline V gene (reference sequence). V was pared by 0 bases and J by 2 bases, with 12 bases between. Written as DNA, the CDR3 is TGTGCCAGCAGCTTAGCACGGTCTTTGCTCACAGATACGCAGTATTTT. Amino acid sequence: CASSLARSLLTDTQYF.

Here the CDR3 reads CSVSPIQPQHF. In DNA form, the CDR3 reads TGCAGTGTTTCACCTATTCAGCCCCAGCATTTT. The chain recombines TRBV20-1 with TRBJ1-5; no clear D gene. Germline V gene data show CDR1 as DFQATT and CDR2 as SNEGSKA (reference sequence). The CDR3 runs to 11 residues. V lost 7 bases to trimming and J lost 6 bases, with 10 bases between them.

The gene calls are TRBV29-1 and TRBJ2-4, with D possibly matching TRBD1 (6 bases). The CDR3 consists of 15 residues. Germline CDR1 and CDR2: SQVTM and ANQGSEA. With 1 base removed from V and 0 bases from J, the gap between germline ends came to 10 bases. CDR3 sequence: CSVEGTASAKNIQYF. The DNA for the CDR3 is TGCAGCGTTGAAGGGACAGCTTCAGCCAAAAACATTCAGTACTTC. Using reference TRBV29-1 and TRBJ2-4 for the parts outside the CDR3, the full variable domain is SAVISQKPSRDICQRGTSLTIQCQVDSQVTMMFWYRQQPGQSLTLIATANQGSEATYESGFVIDKFPISRPNLTFSTLTVSNMSPEDSSIYLCSVEGTASAKNIQYFGAGTRLSVL.

This clone was seen only once. The chain couples TRBV18 to TRBJ1-6, with TRBD1 matching over 7 bases. This CDR3 has 16 residues. Looked up from germline, CDR1 is KGHSH and CDR2 is LQKENI. V was pared by 4 bases and J by 7 bases, with 10 bases of the junction left unmatched. The CDR3 protein is CASSRGMGTENSPLHF. The CDR3 coding sequence is TGTGCCAGCTCACGGGGTATGGGGACAGAAAATTCACCCCTCCACTTT. Combining the CDR3 with reference TRBV18 and TRBJ1-6 gives the whole variable domain NAGVMQNPRHLVRRRGQEARLRCSPMKGHSHVYWYRQLPEEGLKFMVYLQKENIIDESGMPKERFSAEFPKEGPSILRIQQVVRGDSAAYFCASSRGMGTENSPLHFGNGTRLTVT.

This clone showed up just once. Here the CDR3 reads CASSVNQGAQETQYF. Written as DNA, the CDR3 is TGTGCCAGCAGCGTAAACCAGGGGGCTCAAGAGACCCAGTACTTC. The J gene is TRBJ2-5, the V gene TRBV9, with 8 bases lining up with TRBD1. CDR3 length: 15 residues. Looked up from germline, CDR1 is SGDLS and CDR2 is YYNGEE. With 1 base clipped from V and 2 bases from J, the junction kept 4 bases outside the gene matches.

The chain uses TRBV18 and TRBJ2-1, with D unclear. This CDR3 is built from 12 residues. CDR1 is KGHSH and CDR2 is LQKENI in the germline V gene. The V end lost 3 bases, the J end lost 7 bases, and 7 bases lay between the germline ends. The CDR3 spells CASSPNRNEQFF. The CDR3 DNA sequence: TGTGCCAGCTCACCGAACAGAAATGAGCAGTTCTTC. Together with reference TRBV18 and TRBJ2-1, the CDR3 gives the full variable domain: NAGVMQNPRHLVRRRGQEARLRCSPMKGHSHVYWYRQLPEEGLKFMVYLQKENIIDESGMPKERFSAEFPKEGPSILRIQQVVRGDSAAYFCASSPNRNEQFFGPGTRLTVL.

This rearrangement joins TRBV19 to TRBJ1-2; 9 positions match TRBD1. This CDR3 is 14 amino acids long. Germline trimming cut 3 bases from V and 3 bases from J; bases unmatched to any gene: 2. Germline V gene data show CDR1 as LNHDA and CDR2 as SQIVND (reference sequence). CDR3 residues: CASSIWTGDYGYTF. The CDR3 DNA reads TGTGCCAGTAGTATCTGGACAGGGGACTATGGCTACACCTTC.

V gene TRBV5-8 combines with J gene TRBJ1-6; D perhaps matches TRBD1 (6 bases). This CDR3 contains 15 residues. In germline, CDR1 is SGHTS, CDR2 YDEGEE. V dropped 0 bases and J dropped 7 bases, with 11 bases sitting between them. The CDR3 loop reads CASSLEGRGNSPLHF. The DNA of the CDR3 is TGTGCCAGCAGCTTGGAGGGAAGGGGGAATTCACCCCTCCACTTT.

This rearrangement joins TRBV15 to TRBJ2-4, with D unclear. Germline assignment: CDR1 LNHNV and CDR2 YYDKDF (reference sequence). Trimming cost V 5 bases and J 0 bases, with 14 bases left between them. There are 16 residues in the CDR3. CDR3 DNA sequence: TGTGCCACCAGCCCTACGGGTCAACTAGCCAAAAACATTCAGTACTTC. It yields the protein CATSPTGQLAKNIQYF.

The chain recombines TRBV5-4 with TRBJ2-5, with D maybe TRBD2 (5 bases). Germline V lookup: CDR1 SGHNT, CDR2 YYREEE (reference sequence). With 5 bases removed from V and 2 bases from J, the gap between germline ends came to 10 bases. The CDR3 loop spans 13 amino acids. The CDR3 loop is CASRGLDQETQYF. In nucleotides, the CDR3 is TGTGCCAGCAGAGGACTGGATCAAGAGACCCAGTACTTC. Combining the CDR3 with reference TRBV5-4 and TRBJ2-5 gives the whole variable domain ETGVTQSPTHLIKTRGQQVTLRCSSQSGHNTVSWYQQALGQGPQFIFQYYREEENGRGNFPPRFSGLQFPNYSSELNVNALELDDSALYLCASRGLDQETQYFGPGTRLLVL.

V is TRBV27 and J is TRBJ1-4; TRBD1 agrees at 7 bases. The V gene's germline CDR1 is MNHEY and CDR2 SMNVEV (reference sequence). CDR3 length: 16 amino acids. The V gene end was trimmed by 5 bases and the J gene end by 8 bases; junction bases not matched to a gene: 14. This chain's CDR3 is CASSLARHRGEEKLFF. The CDR3 DNA is TGTGCCAGCAGTCTCGCCCGACACAGGGGTGAGGAAAAACTGTTTTTT.

This CDR3 is CASSSRPGQGREKLFF. For the CDR3, the DNA is TGTGCCAGCAGCTCCCGGCCGGGACAGGGTCGTGAAAAACTGTTTTTT. The gene calls are TRBV28 and TRBJ1-4; TRBD1 agrees at 9 bases. CDR1 and CDR2 (germline): MDHEN, SYDVKM. The V segment lost 6 bases and the J segment 7 bases; nucleotides outside the gene matches: 12. This CDR3 has 16 residues.

This rearrangement joins TRBV6-2 or TRBV6-3 to TRBJ1-1, with a tentative D call TRBD1 (5 bases). This CDR3 is 14 amino acids long. The germline gives CDR1 MNHEY, CDR2 SVGEGT. Between the trimmed V and J ends, which lost 2 bases and 1 base, there was a span of 8 bases. The CDR3 loop is CASSYPGGNTEAFF. CDR3 bases: TGTGCCAGCAGTTACCCCGGGGGGAACACTGAAGCTTTCTTT.

This sequence joins TRBV5-1 and TRBJ2-2, with TRBD1 matching over 7 bases. The CDR3 sequence is 15 residues long. Germline V gene data show CDR1 as SGHRS and CDR2 as YFSETQ. The V and J ends lost 0 bases and 4 bases, in that order; junction bases with no gene match: 3. Here the CDR3 reads CASSLEGAGTGELFF. Written as DNA, the CDR3 is TGCGCCAGCAGCTTGGAGGGGGCGGGCACCGGGGAGCTGTTTTTT.

The V gene is TRBV5-5, the J gene TRBJ1-5, with 9 bases matching TRBD1. V shed 4 bases and J 6 bases; nucleotides not matched to a gene: 11. Germline V gene sequence: CDR1 SGHKS, CDR2 YYEKEE (reference sequence). This CDR3 contains 16 residues. CDR3 residues: CASSLQPLTGGQPQHF. The CDR3 DNA reads as TGTGCCAGCAGCCTCCAACCATTGACAGGGGGTCAGCCCCAGCATTTT.

V usage is TRBV5-1 and J usage is TRBJ2-1, with 8 bases matching TRBD2. The ends lost 3 bases at V and 4 bases at J; junction bases unmatched: 12. There are 17 residues in the CDR3. In germline, CDR1 is SGHRS, CDR2 YFSETQ. The CDR3 reads CASSYQISGTSYNEQFF. For the CDR3, the DNA is TGCGCCAGCAGCTACCAAATTAGCGGGACCTCTTACAATGAGCAGTTCTTC.

This chain uses TRBV19 with TRBJ2-2, with 7 bases fitting TRBD1. Germline CDR1 reads LNHDA; CDR2 reads SQIVND (reference sequence). The CDR3 runs 15 residues. V shed 6 bases and J 0 bases; nucleotides not matched to a gene: 4. The CDR3 protein is CASRRGGANTGELFF. In nucleotides, the CDR3 is TGTGCCAGTAGAAGAGGGGGCGCGAACACCGGGGAGCTGTTTTTT.

This clone has a single count. The V and J genes are TRBV11-3 and TRBJ2-2; TRBD2 matches at 7 bases. The J segment lost 4 bases and the V segment lost 0 bases, leaving 11 bases of the junction unmatched. Looked up from germline, CDR1 is SGHNT and CDR2 is YENEEA. The CDR3 is made up of 18 amino acids. The CDR3 bases are TGTGCCAGCAGCTTAGACCCCGGGGAGGGGATAGTCACCGGGGAGCTGTTTTTT. It specifies CASSLDPGEGIVTGELFF.

The chain has TRBV9 and TRBJ1-6; TRBD1 agrees at 7 bases. CDR3 length: 15 amino acids. V lost 4 bases to trimming and J lost 6 bases; unmatched junction nucleotides: 7. Germline lookup yields CDR1 SGDLS and CDR2 YYNGEE. The CDR3 spells CASSMRQGANSPLHF. The CDR3 nucleotides read TGTGCCAGCAGCATGCGACAGGGAGCTAATTCACCCCTCCACTTT.

This chain joins TRBV10-3 and TRBJ1-5; the match to TRBD1 covers 8 bases. The CDR3 covers 16 residues. The ends lost 10 bases at V and 0 bases at J; junction bases unmatched: 11. Looked up from germline, CDR1 is ENHRY and CDR2 is SYGVKD. CDR3 loop: CATGVGTGGSNQPQHF. DNA of the CDR3: TGTGCCACCGGAGTTGGGACAGGCGGTAGCAATCAGCCCCAGCATTTT.

This chain links TRBV7-9 with TRBJ2-3; D possibly corresponds to TRBD1 (6 bases). The V and J ends lost 5 bases and 2 bases respectively, with 17 bases between them. CDR3 length: 16 residues. Germline CDR1 and CDR2: SEHNR and FQNEAQ (reference sequence). CDR3 bases: TGTGCCAGCAGCGACGCCGGGACACTTAACACAGATACGCAGTATTTT. It specifies CASSDAGTLNTDTQYF.

This chain connects TRBV28 to TRBJ2-7; 11 nucleotides line up with TRBD2. CDR1 is MDHEN, CDR2 SYDVKM, per germline. J was trimmed by 4 bases and V by 1 base; bases with no gene match: 9. The CDR3 has 17 residues. The DNA for the CDR3 is TGTGCCAGCAGTTTATTTCGGGGACTAGCGGAATCATACGAGCAGTACTTC. It encodes CASSLFRGLAESYEQYF.

The chain combines TRBV18 with TRBJ1-1, with 7 nucleotides matching TRBD1. Germline CDR1 reads KGHSH; CDR2 reads LQKENI. Trimming removed 8 bases from V and 1 base from J; junction bases left unmatched: 13. The CDR3 runs 16 residues. The DNA for the CDR3 is TGTGCCAGCGATAACGAAAAGGGGGCCGCGAACACTGAAGCTTTCTTT. Protein sequence: CASDNEKGAANTEAFF. The variable domain in full, with the rest retrieved from reference TRBV18 and TRBJ1-1, is NAGVMQNPRHLVRRRGQEARLRCSPMKGHSHVYWYRQLPEEGLKFMVYLQKENIIDESGMPKERFSAEFPKEGPSILRIQQVVRGDSAAYFCASDNEKGAANTEAFFGQGTRLTVV.

This clone was seen more than once but under ten times. The rearrangement joins TRBV2 to TRBJ1-1, with no clear D. V was cut by 5 bases and J by 0 bases, with 13 bases left in between. Germline-derived CDR1 and CDR2 are SNHLY and FYNNEI. CDR3 length equals 15 residues. The CDR3, as DNA: TGTGCCAGCAGTCCCCTGGAGGGTATGAACACTGAAGCTTTCTTT. This gives the protein CASSPLEGMNTEAFF.